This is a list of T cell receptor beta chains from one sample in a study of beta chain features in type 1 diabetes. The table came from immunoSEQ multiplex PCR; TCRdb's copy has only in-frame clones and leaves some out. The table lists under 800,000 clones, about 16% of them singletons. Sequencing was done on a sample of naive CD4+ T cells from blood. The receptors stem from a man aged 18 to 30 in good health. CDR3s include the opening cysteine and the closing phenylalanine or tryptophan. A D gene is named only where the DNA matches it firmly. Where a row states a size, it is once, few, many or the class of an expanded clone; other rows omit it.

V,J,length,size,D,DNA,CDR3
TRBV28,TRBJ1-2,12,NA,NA,TGTGCCACCACCCCGACAAACTATGGCTACACCTTC,CATTPTNYGYTF
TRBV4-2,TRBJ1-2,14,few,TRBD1,TGTGCCAGCAGCCAGGATAGGACAGGGCGCGGCTACACCTTC,CASSQDRTGRGYTF
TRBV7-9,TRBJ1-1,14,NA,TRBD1,TGTGCCAGCAGCCCCGGACAGGGGAAGCTTGAAGCTTTCTTT,CASSPGQGKLEAFF
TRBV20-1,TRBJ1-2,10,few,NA,TGCAGTGCTAGGGCGGGAGGCTACACCTTC,CSARAGGYTF
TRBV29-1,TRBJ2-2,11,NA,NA,TGCAGCGTTGGGGACACCGGGGAGCTGTTTTTT,CSVGDTGELFF
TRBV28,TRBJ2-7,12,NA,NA,TGTGCCAGCAGTCCTACTGATTACGAGCAGTACTTC,CASSPTDYEQYF
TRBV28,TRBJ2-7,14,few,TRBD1,TGTGCCAGCGACAGGACAGGGGGTACTTACGAGCAGTACTTC,CASDRTGGTYEQYF
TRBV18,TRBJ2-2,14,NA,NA,TGTGCCAGCTCACCCAACAGGGACACCGGGGAGCTGTTTTTT,CASSPNRDTGELFF
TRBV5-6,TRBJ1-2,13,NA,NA,TGTGCCAGCAGCAGCGGGAAGCTCTATGGCTACACCTTC,CASSSGKLYGYTF
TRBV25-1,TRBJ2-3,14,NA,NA,TGTGCCAGCAGTGAATACAGGGGCGCGGATACGCAGTATTTT,CASSEYRGADTQYF
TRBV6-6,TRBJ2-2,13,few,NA,TGTGCCAGCAGTTACAAGAACACCGGGGAGCTGTTTTTT,CASSYKNTGELFF
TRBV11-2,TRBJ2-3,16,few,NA,TGTGCCAGCAGCTTCCGCCCGCGGGCTAGCACAGATACGCAGTATTTT,CASSFRPRASTDTQYF
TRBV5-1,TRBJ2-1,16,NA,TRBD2,TGCGCCAGCAGCTTACGGACTAGCGGGGGTAGAGTTGAGCAGTTCTTC,CASSLRTSGGRVEQFF
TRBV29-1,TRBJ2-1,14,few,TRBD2,TGCAGCGTCGGGAGGCAACTCTCCTACAATGAGCAGTTCTTC,CSVGRQLSYNEQFF
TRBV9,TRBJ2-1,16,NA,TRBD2,TGTGCCAGCAGCGTACGACTAGCGGCGGCCTACAATGAGCAGTTCTTC,CASSVRLAAAYNEQFF
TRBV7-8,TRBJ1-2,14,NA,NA,TGTGCCAGCAGCTTAGATCCAGGTCTCCGGGGCTACACCTTC,CASSLDPGLRGYTF
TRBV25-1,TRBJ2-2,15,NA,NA,TGTGCCAGCAGTGAAGCGACACGAGTCACCGGGGAGCTGTTTTTT,CASSEATRVTGELFF
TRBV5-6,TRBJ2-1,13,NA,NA,TGTGCCAGCAGCCCCTTGGGGCACAATGAGCAGTTCTTC,CASSPLGHNEQFF
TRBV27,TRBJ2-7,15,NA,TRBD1,TGTGCCAGCAGTTTCCTCCGACAGGGCTCCTACGAGCAGTACTTC,CASSFLRQGSYEQYF
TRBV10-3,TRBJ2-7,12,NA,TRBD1,TGTGCCATCGGGACAGGGGGCCACGAGCAGTACTTC,CAIGTGGHEQYF
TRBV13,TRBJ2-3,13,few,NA,TGTGCCAGCAGCAACAGGGTCGAGGATACGCAGTATTTT,CASSNRVEDTQYF
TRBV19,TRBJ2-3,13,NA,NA,TGTGCCAGTAGTAACAGGGGCACAGATACGCAGTATTTT,CASSNRGTDTQYF
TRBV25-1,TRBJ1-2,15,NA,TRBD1,TGTGCCAGCAGTGACCAAGACAGGGCCCCCAATGGCTACACCTTC,CASSDQDRAPNGYTF
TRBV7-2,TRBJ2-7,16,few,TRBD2,TGTGCCAGCAGCTTACTGGCTAGCGGAGCCATCTACGAGCAGTACTTC,CASSLLASGAIYEQYF
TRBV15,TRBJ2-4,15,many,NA,TGTGCCACCAGCAGAGATTTTGGGGGGCTGGACATTCAGTACTTC,CATSRDFGGLDIQYF
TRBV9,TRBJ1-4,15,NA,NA,TGTGCCAGCAGCGTAGCATCGGGGGCCAGTGAAAAACTGTTTTTT,CASSVASGASEKLFF
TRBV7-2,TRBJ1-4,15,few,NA,TGTGCCAGCAGCGCCTCGTCCCTAGGGGGTGAAAAACTGTTTTTT,CASSASSLGGEKLFF
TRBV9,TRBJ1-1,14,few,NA,TGTGCCAGCAGCGTTACAGGCGTCGGCACTGAAGCTTTCTTT,CASSVTGVGTEAFF
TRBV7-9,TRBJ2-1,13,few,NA,TGTGCCAGCAGCCTAGCGAGCTACAATGAGCAGTTCTTC,CASSLASYNEQFF
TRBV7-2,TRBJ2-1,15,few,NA,TGTGCCAGCAGCGCCTTCGTGGGTTCTTACAATGAGCAGTTCTTC,CASSAFVGSYNEQFF
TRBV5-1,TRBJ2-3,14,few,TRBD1,TGCGCCAGCAGCTTCCAGGGGGCGACAGATACGCAGTATTTT,CASSFQGATDTQYF
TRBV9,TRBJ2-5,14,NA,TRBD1,TGTGCCAGCAGCTCCTTCCCAGGGGGAGAGACCCAGTACTTC,CASSSFPGGETQYF
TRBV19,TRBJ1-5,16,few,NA,TGTGCCAGTACAATGTCAGGGTGGAGGAGCAATCAGCCCCAGCATTTT,CASTMSGWRSNQPQHF
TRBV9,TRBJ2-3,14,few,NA,TGTGCCAGCAGCGGGAGGGACCGCACAGATACGCAGTATTTT,CASSGRDRTDTQYF
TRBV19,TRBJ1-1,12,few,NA,TGTGCCACCTCCTCAATCGGTCTTGAAGCTTTCTTT,CATSSIGLEAFF
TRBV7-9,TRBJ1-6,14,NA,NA,TGTGCCAGCAGCGGACAACAGGAAAATTCACCCCTCCACTTT,CASSGQQENSPLHF
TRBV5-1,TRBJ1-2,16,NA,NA,TGCGCCAGCAGCTCCCTTAGGGGGGACCCTAACTATGGCTACACCTTC,CASSSLRGDPNYGYTF
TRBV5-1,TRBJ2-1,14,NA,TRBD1,TGCGCCAGCAGTCCTGGACAGGGGTTCAATGAGCAGTTCTTC,CASSPGQGFNEQFF
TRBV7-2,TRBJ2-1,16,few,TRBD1,TGTGCCAGCAGCTATTGGACAGGGACCCCCTACAATGAGCAGTTCTTC,CASSYWTGTPYNEQFF
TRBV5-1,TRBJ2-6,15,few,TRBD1,TGCGCCAGCAGCTCCCAGGGGGCTGGGGCCAACGTCCTGACTTTC,CASSSQGAGANVLTF
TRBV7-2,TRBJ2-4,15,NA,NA,TGTGCCAGCAGCGCCCTCAGATATCCCAAAAACATTCAGTACTTC,CASSALRYPKNIQYF
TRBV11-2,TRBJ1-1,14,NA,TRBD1,TGTGCCAGCAGCTCCCGACAGGGCCTACTTGAAGCTTTCTTT,CASSSRQGLLEAFF